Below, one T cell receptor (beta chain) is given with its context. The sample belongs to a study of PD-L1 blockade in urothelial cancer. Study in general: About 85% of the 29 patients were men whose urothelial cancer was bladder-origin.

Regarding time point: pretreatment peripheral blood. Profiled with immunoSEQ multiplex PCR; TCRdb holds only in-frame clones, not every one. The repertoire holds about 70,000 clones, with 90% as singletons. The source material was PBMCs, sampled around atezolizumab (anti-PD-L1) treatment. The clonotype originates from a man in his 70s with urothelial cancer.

DNA of the CDR3: TGTGCCAGCAGCCCCCGAGGTGGTGCGGGCAACACAGATACGCAGTATTTT. Its protein is CASSPRGGAGNTDTQYF. This chain connects TRBV9 to TRBJ2-3, with D perhaps matching TRBD2 (5 bases). V dropped 4 bases and J dropped 2 bases, with 20 bases sitting between them. The germline gives CDR1 SGDLS, CDR2 YYNGEE. This CDR3 has 17 residues.